Sequencing of this TCR beta chain was carried out in a study of blood T cell repertoires in COVID-19. As originally analysed: Estimates of nucleated cell counts were drawn from the amplification of reference gene primers. Clones were read by immunoSEQ multiplex PCR, and TCRdb kept only the in-frame ones, dropping some. V and J calls plus clone size are reproduced from that table; the DNA served to infer D and trimming. This table holds some 77,000 clones, roughly 80% found once. The CDR3 is 14 residues long. In germline, CDR1 is SGDLS, CDR2 YYNGEE. V shed 6 bases, J shed 3 bases, and the junction held 7 bases outside the gene matches.

This sequence originates from a man between 65 and 85 years old with acute or convalescent COVID-19. The sequenced sample consisted of peripheral blood. The chain has TRBV9 and TRBJ2-3; TRBD2 aligns across 7 bases. CDR3 sequence reads: CASNVGGSTDTQYF. The CDR3 coding sequence is TGTGCCAGCAACGTGGGCGGGAGTACAGATACGCAGTATTTT.